This T cell receptor (beta chain) was captured in a study of cytotoxic CD8 clonotypes in ibrutinib-treated CLL (dated by TCRdb to the early 2020s). Background for the entire study: The cohort was composed of about 10 relapsed/refractory and around 14 treatment-naive patients; IGHV unmutated status was identified in 17 to 18 patients. Partial responses were observed in approximately 24 patients and complete responses in 2; after a median follow-up of 68 months, remission was maintained in approximately 15 patients and progression was observed in roughly 12. Response samples were taken after a median of 12 months on treatment, ranging from about 6 to 36 months. Samples averaged 255,043 productive templates and 94,082 productive rearrangements. Of the approximately 94 people in the trial, 26 had longitudinal samples available. Cryopreserved peripheral blood mononuclear cells were obtained prior to treatment, at the time of response, and at either disease progression or sustained remission. Every remission and progressive disease sample was obtained while ibrutinib was still being received by the patients.

What the work shows at the level of the full study, not this receptor alone: At ibrutinib response clonality went up, during sustained remission it held steady, and at progression it dropped back toward baseline. Baseline clonality exceeded that of age-matched healthy donors and correlated strongly with circulating CD8+ T-cell counts. Sampling times were not matched between sustained-remission and progressing patients, and lymph node repertoires were not studied. Public clonotypes were rare and either shrank or stayed stable during treatment, and the rise in clonality at ibrutinib response reflected expansion of private clonotypes.

The sample's time point label is to be understood as: less than 30 months on ibrutinib. For TCR beta library preparation, roughly 2 micrograms of genomic DNA were extracted from the cryopreserved PBMCs. Longitudinal blood samples from CLL patients on ibrutinib monotherapy were analyzed using high-throughput TCR beta sequencing. The patients took part in an open-label, single-center phase 2 trial of ibrutinib monotherapy. V and J are trimmed by 4 bases and 0 bases, and the gene matches miss 8 bases of the junction. Including cysteine and phenylalanine, the CDR3 has 16 amino acids. This entry keeps only the CDR3 DNA: 48 bases, framed from base 1. In the germline V gene, CDR1 corresponds to SGHRS and CDR2 to YFSETQ. On a MiSeq, deep resolution sequencing aimed for a depth between 1 in 1 million and 1 in 200,000 T cells, with each clonotype covered approximately 9.2x on average. The immunoSEQ hsTCRB Kit was used to generate TCR beta libraries. In the authors' own workflow: The data were analyzed with ImmunoSEQ Analyzer and ImmunoSEQ Data Assistant, and V, D and J gene assignments followed IMGT definitions. Clonality, which ranges from 0 to 1, was calculated as one minus the normalized Shannon entropy of productive rearrangement frequencies. Only overrepresented clonotypes making up at least 0.05% of each patient's repertoire were included in the public clonotype analysis. Repertoires from roughly 13 age-matched healthy donors in immuneACCESS were used as clonality controls. This is the immuneACCESS table as TCRdb keeps it, with only in-frame sequences that have V and J called. A part of the clones is gone; compared with another copy, unresolved V genes explain less than half, and the rest is unexplained. From that table come the V and J calls and clone size; the DNA was used to work out D and trimming. For this sample there are 140,000 to 150,000 clones; around 76% appear just once. The ten most abundant clones make up 4.5% to 6% of the sample.

On this clone: Its antigen has not been determined. Within one base of it there is no much larger clone, and no base qualities were kept.

The sequence was obtained from a human donor with chronic lymphocytic leukemia. Recombination connected TRBV5-1 to TRBJ2-3; 7 middle bases align to TRBD2. This specimen was PBMCs, taken after 24 months of ibrutinib treatment. The CDR3 reads CASSISGSASTDTQYF. In nucleotide form, the sequence is TGCGCCAGCAGCATTAGCGGGTCCGCTAGCACAGATACGCAGTATTTT.